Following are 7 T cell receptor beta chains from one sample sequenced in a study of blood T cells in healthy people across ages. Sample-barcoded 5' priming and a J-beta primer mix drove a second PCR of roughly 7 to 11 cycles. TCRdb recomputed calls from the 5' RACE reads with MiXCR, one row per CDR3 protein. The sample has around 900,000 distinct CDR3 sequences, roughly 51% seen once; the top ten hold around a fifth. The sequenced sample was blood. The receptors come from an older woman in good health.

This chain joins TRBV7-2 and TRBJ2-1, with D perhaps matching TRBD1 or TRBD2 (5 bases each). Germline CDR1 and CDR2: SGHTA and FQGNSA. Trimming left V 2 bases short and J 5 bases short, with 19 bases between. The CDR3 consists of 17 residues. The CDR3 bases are TGTGCCAGCAGCTTATGGGGACCGAGGGACGCTAACAATGAGCAGTTCTTC. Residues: CASSLWGPRDANNEQFF.

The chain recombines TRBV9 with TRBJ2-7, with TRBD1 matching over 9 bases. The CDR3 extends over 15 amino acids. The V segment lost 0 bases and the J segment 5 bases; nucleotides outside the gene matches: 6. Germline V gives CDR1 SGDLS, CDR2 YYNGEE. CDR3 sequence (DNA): TGTGCCAGCAGCGTAGCCGGACAGGGGATACACGAGCAGTACTTC. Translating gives CASSVAGQGIHEQYF.

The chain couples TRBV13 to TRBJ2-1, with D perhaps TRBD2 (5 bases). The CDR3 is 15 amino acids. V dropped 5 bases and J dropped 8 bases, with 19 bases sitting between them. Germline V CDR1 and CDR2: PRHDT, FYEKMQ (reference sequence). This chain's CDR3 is CASSSSWRLEDEQFF. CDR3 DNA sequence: TGTGCCAGCAGCAGTAGCTGGAGACTGGAGGATGAGCAGTTCTTC.

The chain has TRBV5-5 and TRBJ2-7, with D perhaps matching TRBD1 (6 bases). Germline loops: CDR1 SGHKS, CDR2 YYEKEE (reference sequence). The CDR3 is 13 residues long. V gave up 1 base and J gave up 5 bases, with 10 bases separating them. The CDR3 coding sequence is TGTGCCAGCAGCTTGCAGGGGCGCCACGAGCAGTACTTC. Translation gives CASSLQGRHEQYF.

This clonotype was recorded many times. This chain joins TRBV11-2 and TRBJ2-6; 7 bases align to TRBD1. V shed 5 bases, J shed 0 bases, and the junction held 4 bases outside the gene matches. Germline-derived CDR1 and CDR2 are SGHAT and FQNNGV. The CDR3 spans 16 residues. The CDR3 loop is CASSPWDSSGANVLTF. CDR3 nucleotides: TGTGCCAGCAGCCCCTGGGACAGCTCTGGGGCCAACGTCCTGACTTTC.

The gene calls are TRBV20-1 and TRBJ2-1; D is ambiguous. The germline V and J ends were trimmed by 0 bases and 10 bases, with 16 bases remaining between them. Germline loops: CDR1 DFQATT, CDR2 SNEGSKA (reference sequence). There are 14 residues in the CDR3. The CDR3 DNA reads TGCAGTGCTAGAGATGTGGGATGGGGAAAGGAGCAGTTCTTC. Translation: CSARDVGWGKEQFF.

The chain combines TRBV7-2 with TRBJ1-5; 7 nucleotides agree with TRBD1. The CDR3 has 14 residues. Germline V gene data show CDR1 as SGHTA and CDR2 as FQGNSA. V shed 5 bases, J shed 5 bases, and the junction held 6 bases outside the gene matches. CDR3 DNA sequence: TGTGCCAGCAGCCGCGACAGGGTGGATCAGCCCCAGCATTTT. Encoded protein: CASSRDRVDQPQHF.